This T cell receptor (beta chain) was identified in a study of control samples from healthy donors and cancer patients. The CDR3 sequence is 19 residues long. The V gene's germline CDR1 is SEHNR and CDR2 FQNEAQ (reference sequence). The V and J ends lost 4 bases and 0 bases respectively, with 24 bases between them. This table comes from immunoSEQ multiplex PCR, and its TCRdb copy is limited to in-frame clones, with some not included. The sample has about 92,000 clones; around 82% are singletons. Sequenced sample: blood. The chain carries TRBV7-9 and TRBJ1-1; D gene ambiguous. This TCR was sampled from an older woman in good health. CDR3 in amino acids: CASSSSRPRVGALNTEAFF. As DNA, the CDR3 is TGTGCCAGCAGCTCGTCCCGCCCAAGGGTAGGAGCCTTGAACACTGAAGCTTTCTTT. Supplemented by reference TRBV7-9 and TRBJ1-1, the full variable domain reads DTGVSQNPRHKITKRGQNVTFRCDPISEHNRLYWYRQTLGQGPEFLTYFQNEAQLEKSRLLSDRFSAERPKGSFSTLEIQRTEQGDSAMYLCASSSSRPRVGALNTEAFFGQGTRLTVV.